This TCR beta chain was identified in a study of T cells after posttransplantation cyclophosphamide. This clone has more than one count but fewer than ten. Its matching antigen is unknown. The related graft donor's blood sample was taken on the day of bone marrow donation. The study's findings and limits: Skin or GI-infiltrating T cells shared few TRB sequences with blood. Later post-transplant blood repertoires were often dominated by donor CD8+ memory clones. Recipient CMV seropositivity and CMV reactivation strongly tracked TRB clonality.

CDR3 length: 16 residues. After removal of 4 bases from V and 6 bases from J, the junction contained 10 bases not matched to a gene. Germline loops: CDR1 SQVTM, CDR2 ANQGSEA. Assay used: immunoSEQ multiplex PCR; TCRdb lists only in-frame clones, some missing. The sample holds around 35,000 clones, and no clone turns up only once. The chain links TRBV29-1 to TRBJ2-1; TRBD2 matches 12 bases. The TCR sequence derives from a woman aged 45-65 years in good health and a related stem cell transplant donor. Source material: PBMCs. The CDR3 DNA reads as TGCAGCGTTGCCCCAAGACTAGCGGGAGAGACCAATGAGCAGTTCTTC. This sequence encodes CSVAPRLAGETNEQFF.